The rows below give T cell receptor beta chains drawn from one sample of a study of blood T cell repertoires in COVID-19. Sequenced by immunoSEQ multiplex PCR; TCRdb stores in-frame clones only, minus some. This table has around 150,000 clones, around nine tenths appearing once. The source material was peripheral blood. These receptors came from a man in his 60s with active or convalescent COVID-19. Both conserved end residues are part of each CDR3. A D gene is named only where the DNA matches it firmly. Rows give clone size only sometimes, using once, few, many, or a class for an expanded clone.

>once|TRBV4-3|.|TRBJ1-3
CASSQELRVGLDTIYF
TGCGCCAGCAGCCAAGAATTGAGGGTAGGGTTGGACACCATATATTTT
>once|TRBV7-9|.|TRBJ2-3
CASSWIERGFTDTQYF
TGTGCCAGCAGCTGGATCGAGAGGGGGTTCACAGATACGCAGTATTTT
>.|TRBV6-1|.|TRBJ2-1
CASSERVGQGIVNEQFF
TGTGCCAGCAGTGAAAGGGTTGGGCAGGGGATCGTCAATGAGCAGTTCTTC
>.|TRBV5-6|TRBD2|TRBJ2-3
CASSSYEVSGGWVDTQYF
TGTGCCAGCAGCTCCTACGAGGTGTCGGGAGGTTGGGTAGATACGCAGTATTTT
>.|TRBV9|TRBD1|TRBJ2-2
CASSVEGQGDTGELFF
TGTGCCAGCAGCGTAGAGGGACAGGGAGACACCGGGGAGCTGTTTTTT
>.|TRBV6-2/TRBV6-3|TRBD2|TRBJ2-3
CASSYSSGRAFSTDTQYF
TGTGCCAGCAGTTACTCTAGCGGGAGGGCCTTTAGCACAGATACGCAGTATTTT
>once|TRBV28|TRBD2|TRBJ2-7
CASSLPLTSGSLNEQYF
TGTGCCAGCAGTTTACCCCTGACTAGCGGGAGCCTCAACGAGCAGTACTTC
>.|TRBV6-6|.|TRBJ1-6
CASSYYASLNSPLHF
TGTGCCAGCAGTTACTATGCGAGCCTAAATTCACCCCTCCACTTT
>.|TRBV6-5|.|TRBJ2-5
CASRLGTQQETQYF
TGTGCCAGCAGACTGGGGACACAACAAGAGACCCAGTACTTC
>.|TRBV6-5|TRBD1|TRBJ2-1
CASRLTGGSYNEQFF
TGTGCCAGCAGGCTCACAGGGGGCAGCTACAATGAGCAGTTCTTC
>.|TRBV9|TRBD1|TRBJ2-7
CASSVTTGGYEQYF
TGTGCCAGCAGCGTAACAACAGGGGGCTACGAGCAGTACTTC
>.|TRBV10-1|.|TRBJ1-1
CASSVSVSNTEAFF
TGCGCCAGCAGTGTAAGCGTGTCGAACACTGAAGCTTTCTTT
>.|TRBV19|.|TRBJ1-1
CASSIVGGLTMNTEAFF
TGTGCCAGTAGTATAGTCGGGGGGTTAACGATGAACACTGAAGCTTTCTTT
>.|TRBV6-5|.|TRBJ2-3
CASKISGTFGDTQYF
TGTGCCAGCAAAATTTCCGGGACATTTGGGGATACGCAGTATTTT
>.|TRBV7-9|TRBD1|TRBJ1-2
CASSTTGSYRGYTF
TGTGCCAGCAGCACGACAGGGTCCTATAGGGGCTACACCTTC
>.|TRBV19|TRBD2|TRBJ2-1
CASSKLAGSFNEQFF
TGTGCCAGTAGTAAACTAGCGGGAAGTTTCAATGAGCAGTTCTTC
>.|TRBV5-1|.|TRBJ2-7
CASSGGGRNEQYF
TGCGCCAGCAGCGGAGGGGGCAGAAACGAGCAGTACTTC
>.|TRBV14|TRBD1|TRBJ2-6
CASSPPRTGARSGANVLTF
TGTGCCAGCAGCCCCCCCCGGACAGGGGCCCGCTCTGGGGCCAACGTCCTGACTTTC
>.|TRBV11-2|TRBD2|TRBJ2-7
CASSLVVGTSGYEQYF
TGTGCCAGCAGCTTAGTTGTAGGGACTAGCGGCTACGAGCAGTACTTC
>.|TRBV24-1|TRBD1|TRBJ2-7
CATSDPSGGWNEQYF
TGTGCCACCAGTGACCCGTCAGGGGGCTGGAACGAGCAGTACTTC
>.|TRBV24-1|TRBD2|TRBJ2-3
CATSDSLAGRTDTQYF
TGTGCCACCAGTGACTCCCTAGCGGGGCGCACAGATACGCAGTATTTT
>.|TRBV9|TRBD2|TRBJ2-1
CASSVGRKIAGISYNEQFF
TGTGCCAGCAGCGTAGGGAGGAAAATAGCGGGAATTTCCTACAATGAGCAGTTCTTC
>.|TRBV18|TRBD1|TRBJ1-1
CASSRSQGGTTEAFF
TGTGCCAGCTCACGGTCACAGGGGGGGACCACTGAAGCTTTCTTT
>.|TRBV5-1|TRBD2|TRBJ2-3
CASSLAAGTGADTQYF
TGCGCCAGCAGCTTGGCAGCGGGGACCGGGGCAGATACGCAGTATTTT
>.|TRBV24-1|TRBD2|TRBJ2-1
CATSDPTSGSNEQFF
TGTGCCACCAGTGATCCCACTAGCGGGAGCAATGAGCAGTTCTTC
>.|TRBV6-6|.|TRBJ1-1
CASSAQGGRSPEAFF
TGTGCCAGCAGCGCACAGGGTGGACGGAGTCCTGAAGCTTTCTTT
>.|TRBV3-1/TRBV3-2|.|TRBJ1-5
CASSQAGSGAQPQHF
TGTGCCAGCAGCCAAGCAGGGTCGGGCGCTCAGCCCCAGCATTTT
>.|TRBV11-2|TRBD1|TRBJ2-7
CASSPDRGPYEQYF
TGTGCCAGCAGCCCCGACAGGGGGCCTTACGAGCAGTACTTC
>.|TRBV14|.|TRBJ2-3
CASRPFGADTQYF
TGTGCCAGCAGACCTTTCGGGGCAGATACGCAGTATTTT
>.|TRBV14|.|TRBJ2-1
CASSKDISYNEQFF
TGTGCCAGCAGTAAAGACATTTCCTACAATGAGCAGTTCTTC
>.|TRBV18|.|TRBJ2-7
CASSPQGNYEQYF
TGTGCCAGCTCCCCTCAGGGTAACTACGAGCAGTACTTC
>.|TRBV28|.|TRBJ2-7
CASSPPRVSYEQYF
TGTGCCAGCAGCCCACCCAGGGTTTCCTACGAGCAGTACTTC
>.|TRBV7-9|TRBD1|TRBJ1-2
CASSLWGQGSLGYTF
TGTGCCAGCAGCTTGTGGGGACAGGGATCCCTTGGCTACACCTTC
>.|TRBV18|TRBD1|TRBJ1-3
CASSPWDRAAGNTIYF
TGTGCCAGCTCACCTTGGGACAGGGCGGCTGGAAACACCATATATTTT
>.|TRBV18|.|TRBJ1-3
CASSPKSGNTIYF
TGTGCCAGCTCACCTAAATCGGGGAACACCATATATTTT
>.|TRBV11-3|.|TRBJ1-2
CASSLDPRPNYGYTF
TGTGCCAGCAGCTTAGATCCGAGGCCCAACTATGGCTACACCTTC
>.|TRBV3-1/TRBV3-2|TRBD1|TRBJ1-2
CASSRHDRGGYGYTF
TGTGCCAGCAGCCGACACGACAGGGGTGGATATGGCTACACCTTC
>.|TRBV7-3|.|TRBJ2-1
CASRGPGNEQFF
TGTGCCAGCAGGGGGCCGGGCAATGAGCAGTTCTTC
>.|TRBV28|TRBD1|TRBJ1-5
CASNTRDRGLGQPQHF
TGTGCCAGCAACACCCGGGACAGGGGGCTAGGGCAGCCCCAGCATTTT
>.|TRBV6-5|.|TRBJ2-2
CASSYVQSTGELFF
TGTGCCAGCAGTTACGTGCAGTCCACCGGGGAGCTGTTTTTT
>.|TRBV18|TRBD2|TRBJ2-1
CASSPTSGAYNEQFF
TGTGCCAGCTCACCAACTAGCGGGGCTTACAATGAGCAGTTCTTC
>.|TRBV28|TRBD2|TRBJ2-7
CASTAAGGNEQYF
TGTGCCAGCACGGCAGCGGGAGGAAACGAGCAGTACTTC
>.|TRBV9|.|TRBJ1-3
CASSVVPGLSSGNTIYF
TGTGCCAGCAGCGTAGTCCCAGGACTTAGCTCTGGAAACACCATATATTTT
>once|TRBV29-1|TRBD1|TRBJ1-1
CSGRDRGNTEAFF
TGCAGCGGAAGGGACAGGGGTAACACTGAAGCTTTCTTT
>once|TRBV28|TRBD2|TRBJ2-1
CASRTSGRWLVYNEQFF
TGTGCCAGCAGGACTAGCGGGAGGTGGCTGGTCTACAATGAGCAGTTCTTC
>once|TRBV20-1|TRBD2|TRBJ2-3
CSASWVSGRSADTQYF
TGCAGTGCTAGTTGGGTCAGCGGGAGATCAGCAGATACGCAGTATTTT
>.|TRBV14|.|TRBJ2-2
CASSQSPFPRPNTGELFF
TGTGCCAGCAGCCAAAGTCCATTCCCCAGGCCGAACACCGGGGAGCTGTTTTTT
>.|TRBV9|TRBD2|TRBJ2-3
CASSVVGTSGREGTDTQYF
TGTGCCAGCAGCGTAGTTGGGACTAGCGGGAGAGAGGGGACAGATACGCAGTATTTT
>.|TRBV5-4|.|TRBJ1-1
CASSLGAGEAFF
TGTGCCAGCAGCTTGGGAGCCGGTGAAGCTTTCTTT
>.|TRBV25-1|.|TRBJ1-1
CASSVWGGGSTEAFF
TGTGCCAGCAGTGTCTGGGGGGGCGGTAGCACTGAAGCTTTCTTT
>.|TRBV10-2|TRBD2|TRBJ2-3
CASRLSGRERTDTQYF
TGCGCCAGCAGATTGAGCGGGAGGGAACGCACAGATACGCAGTATTTT
>.|TRBV7-2|.|TRBJ2-7
CASSFTPGQTYEQYF
TGTGCCAGCAGTTTTACCCCGGGACAAACCTACGAGCAGTACTTC
>.|TRBV7-9|.|TRBJ1-3
CATRGSSGNTIYF
TGTGCCACTAGGGGCAGCTCTGGAAACACCATATATTTT
>.|TRBV28|.|TRBJ1-5
CASRFTGSNQPQHF
TGTGCCAGCAGGTTCACAGGGAGCAATCAGCCCCAGCATTTT
>.|TRBV28|.|TRBJ2-6
CASSLGSLRSGANVLTF
TGTGCCAGCAGTTTGGGCAGCCTACGCTCTGGGGCCAACGTCCTGACTTTC
>.|TRBV29-1|.|TRBJ2-1
CSVEDPLRGNEQFF
TGCAGCGTTGAAGATCCTCTCAGGGGTAATGAGCAGTTCTTC
>.|TRBV14|.|TRBJ1-2
CASSHAEYGYTF
TGTGCCAGCAGCCATGCAGAATATGGCTACACCTTC
>.|TRBV25-1|TRBD1|TRBJ1-2
CASRPLGQGLGYTF
TGTGCCAGCAGACCCCTAGGACAGGGACTGGGCTACACCTTC